The sequence of this TCR beta chain was determined in a study of vaccination and CD4 T cells after COVID-19. Study information: Post-vaccine sampling followed dose two by a median roughly 65 days (range 14 to 241). Samples were collected from a few convalescent patients on day 14 and on days 161 to 241 after vaccination. Study-wide results and limits: Convalescent patients showed a median 86.3% of reactive clones that were seen only post-vaccination. A nonsignificant median increase from about 22 to 38 SARS-CoV-2-reactive clonotypes was observed.

As to time point: late sampling 161 to 241 days after vaccination in a few convalescent patients. V was trimmed by 6 bases and J by 8 bases, leaving 13 bases between them. The CDR3 spans 11 residues. Germline CDR1 reads DFQATT; CDR2 reads SNEGSKA (reference sequence). This clonotype was picked up a small number of times. What it binds is not known. TCRdb recomputed calls from the PCR reads with MiXCR, one row per CDR3 protein. Among 25,000 to 30,000 distinct CDR3 sequences listed, under 65% were seen once. Sequenced material: CD4+ T cells from blood, taken about 7 months after SARS-CoV-2 vaccination. The TCR originated in a human donor who had recovered from COVID-19. The chain recombines TRBV20-1 with TRBJ1-2; D is ambiguous. The CDR3 nucleotides read TGCAGTGCCCTTTGGGCGCGGGGCTACACCTTC. It codes for CSALWARGYTF.